The rows below give T cell receptor beta chains drawn from one sample of a study of a mutant IDH1 vaccine in newly diagnosed glioma. Produced via immunoSEQ multiplex PCR; TCRdb's table is partial and in-frame only. The sample records roughly 68,000 clones, roughly 78% being singletons. The sample in question was PBMCs, obtained from a glioma patient treated with radiotherapy, temozolomide or both. All receptors come from a man between 50 and 59 years old with glioma. CDR3s include the opening cysteine and the closing phenylalanine or tryptophan. D genes are given only for firm matches. Clone size is given for some rows only: seen once, a few or many times, or a class if the clone is expanded.

d_call: TRBD1
j_call: TRBJ2-7
clone_size: -
v_call: TRBV5-4
cdr3_nt: TGTGCCAGCAGGGAGGGACAGGGGGCCGAGCAGTACTTC
cdr3_aa: CASREGQGAEQYF

d_call: -
j_call: TRBJ2-1
clone_size: -
v_call: TRBV5-6
cdr3_nt: TGTGCCACCCGAAGGGAAGTCGGCGAGCAGTTCTTC
cdr3_aa: CATRREVGEQFF

d_call: TRBD2
j_call: TRBJ2-3
clone_size: -
v_call: TRBV2
cdr3_nt: TGTGCCAGCAGTGAAGAACTAGCGAGCACAGATACGCAGTATTTT
cdr3_aa: CASSEELASTDTQYF

d_call: -
j_call: TRBJ1-4
clone_size: -
v_call: TRBV30
cdr3_nt: TGTGCCTGTGCAACCAGGACGGCTAATGAAAAACTGTTTTTT
cdr3_aa: CACATRTANEKLFF

d_call: -
j_call: TRBJ1-2
clone_size: -
v_call: TRBV7-2
cdr3_nt: TGTGCCAGCAGCTTAGAGTTTCCCAGTTACTATGGCTACACCTTC
cdr3_aa: CASSLEFPSYYGYTF

d_call: TRBD1
j_call: TRBJ1-3
clone_size: -
v_call: TRBV10-3
cdr3_nt: TGTGCCACCATCCCGACAGGGGGCGCATCTGGAAACACCATATATTTT
cdr3_aa: CATIPTGGASGNTIYF

d_call: TRBD1
j_call: TRBJ1-2
clone_size: -
v_call: TRBV5-4
cdr3_nt: TGTGCCAGCAGCTTTGGACAGGGGAACTATGGCTACACCTTC
cdr3_aa: CASSFGQGNYGYTF

d_call: -
j_call: TRBJ1-5
clone_size: few
v_call: TRBV11-2
cdr3_nt: TGTGCCAGCAGCTTAGCCCTTCAAGGGTCCCAGCATTTT
cdr3_aa: CASSLALQGSQHF

d_call: TRBD2
j_call: TRBJ2-1
clone_size: once
v_call: TRBV4-3
cdr3_nt: TGCGCCAGCAGCCAAGATGCTAGCGGGGTTACCTACAATGAGCAGTTCTTC
cdr3_aa: CASSQDASGVTYNEQFF

d_call: -
j_call: TRBJ1-5
clone_size: once
v_call: TRBV19
cdr3_nt: TGTGCCAGTAGTATTCTCGGCGTCAGGCAGCCCCAGCATTTT
cdr3_aa: CASSILGVRQPQHF

d_call: TRBD2
j_call: TRBJ2-5
clone_size: -
v_call: TRBV4-1
cdr3_nt: TGCGCCAGCAGCCAAGGGGTAGCGGGGGGGCGGGAGACCCAGTACTTC
cdr3_aa: CASSQGVAGGRETQYF

d_call: -
j_call: TRBJ2-6
clone_size: -
v_call: TRBV9
cdr3_nt: TGTGCCAGCAGCGTAGGGGGGACACGGGAAGGGGGCCTGACTTTC
cdr3_aa: CASSVGGTREGGLTF

d_call: -
j_call: TRBJ1-2
clone_size: once
v_call: TRBV19
cdr3_nt: TGTGCCAGTAGTATAGGGGCAAGCTATGGCTACACCTTC
cdr3_aa: CASSIGASYGYTF

d_call: -
j_call: TRBJ1-4
clone_size: -
v_call: TRBV10-3
cdr3_nt: TGTGCCATCAGGGCCGGGACGGGTAATGAAAAACTGTTTTTT
cdr3_aa: CAIRAGTGNEKLFF

d_call: -
j_call: TRBJ2-7
clone_size: -
v_call: TRBV6-1
cdr3_nt: TGTGCCAGCAGTGGGCAACTGTACTCCTACGAGCAGTACTTC
cdr3_aa: CASSGQLYSYEQYF

d_call: -
j_call: TRBJ1-3
clone_size: -
v_call: TRBV6-5
cdr3_nt: TGTGCCAGCAGTTACGGGGAGGGAGGAAACACCATATATTTT
cdr3_aa: CASSYGEGGNTIYF

d_call: -
j_call: TRBJ2-1
clone_size: once
v_call: TRBV4-1
cdr3_nt: TGCGCCAGCAGCCAAGTCCTAGCTTACGAGCAGTTCTTC
cdr3_aa: CASSQVLAYEQFF

d_call: -
j_call: TRBJ1-1
clone_size: -
v_call: TRBV30
cdr3_nt: TGTGCCTGGGGCAGGGGTCTTAACACTGAAGCTTTCTTT
cdr3_aa: CAWGRGLNTEAFF

d_call: TRBD2
j_call: TRBJ2-1
clone_size: -
v_call: TRBV6-4
cdr3_nt: TGTGCCAGCAGTGACCGTTTTCTTGTGGCGGGGGGGCCACGGAATGAGCAGTTCTTC
cdr3_aa: CASSDRFLVAGGPRNEQFF

d_call: TRBD1
j_call: TRBJ2-7
clone_size: -
v_call: TRBV15
cdr3_nt: TGTGCCACCAGCAGAGGGACAGGGGGCTACGAGCAGTACTTC
cdr3_aa: CATSRGTGGYEQYF

d_call: TRBD2
j_call: TRBJ2-3
clone_size: few
v_call: TRBV5-1
cdr3_nt: TGCGCCAGCAGCGGTGAAGCGGGGGGGTCAGATACGCAGTATTTT
cdr3_aa: CASSGEAGGSDTQYF

d_call: TRBD1
j_call: TRBJ2-7
clone_size: -
v_call: TRBV5-1
cdr3_nt: TGCGCCAGCAGCCCCGACAGGGATTTCGGGGAGCAGTACTTC
cdr3_aa: CASSPDRDFGEQYF

d_call: -
j_call: TRBJ2-6
clone_size: -
v_call: TRBV2
cdr3_nt: TGTGCCAGCACGGGGCAAGCTGGGGCCAACGTCCTGACTTTC
cdr3_aa: CASTGQAGANVLTF

d_call: -
j_call: TRBJ2-5
clone_size: -
v_call: TRBV29-1
cdr3_nt: TGCAGCGTTGGGGTCGGGGAGACCCAGTACTTC
cdr3_aa: CSVGVGETQYF

d_call: TRBD1
j_call: TRBJ2-1
clone_size: -
v_call: TRBV6-6
cdr3_nt: TGTGCCAGCAGTACACAGGGGGCACATGAGCAGTTCTTC
cdr3_aa: CASSTQGAHEQFF

d_call: TRBD1
j_call: TRBJ1-2
clone_size: once
v_call: TRBV6-5
cdr3_nt: TGTGCCAGCAGTAAAGCCGGGACAGCTGGCTACACCTTC
cdr3_aa: CASSKAGTAGYTF

d_call: -
j_call: TRBJ2-7
clone_size: -
v_call: TRBV10-3
cdr3_nt: TGTGCCATCTCCTCGGGGGCCCGCGAGCAGTACTTC
cdr3_aa: CAISSGAREQYF

d_call: -
j_call: TRBJ1-1
clone_size: -
v_call: TRBV29-1
cdr3_nt: TGCAGCGCCAACCAACAGGGGAACACTGAAGCTTTCTTT
cdr3_aa: CSANQQGNTEAFF

d_call: -
j_call: TRBJ1-2
clone_size: -
v_call: TRBV18
cdr3_nt: TGTGCCAGCTCACCCGGGTACGGGGGGCGCGGATATGGCTACACCTTC
cdr3_aa: CASSPGYGGRGYGYTF

d_call: -
j_call: TRBJ1-5
clone_size: -
v_call: TRBV2
cdr3_nt: TGTGCCAGCAGTGGGGGGGAGTGGGGCCAGCCCCAGCATTTT
cdr3_aa: CASSGGEWGQPQHF

d_call: -
j_call: TRBJ2-7
clone_size: -
v_call: TRBV6-4
cdr3_nt: TGTGCCAGCAGCCTACCTCCTCGGGTAGCGTACCACGAGCAGTACTTC
cdr3_aa: CASSLPPRVAYHEQYF

d_call: -
j_call: TRBJ1-3
clone_size: few
v_call: TRBV28
cdr3_nt: TGTGCCAGCGGTATAGCTACAGGAGGAAACACCATATATTTT
cdr3_aa: CASGIATGGNTIYF

d_call: -
j_call: TRBJ2-7
clone_size: -
v_call: TRBV6-1
cdr3_nt: TGTGCCAGCAGTGAAGCCTCCTACCTGGTCTACGAGCAGTACTTC
cdr3_aa: CASSEASYLVYEQYF

d_call: TRBD2
j_call: TRBJ2-1
clone_size: -
v_call: TRBV5-4
cdr3_nt: TGTGCCAGCAGCTTGGGGGCTAAGCGGGGGGGAATCAATGAGCAGTTCTTC
cdr3_aa: CASSLGAKRGGINEQFF

d_call: -
j_call: TRBJ2-2
clone_size: -
v_call: TRBV5-1
cdr3_nt: TGCGCCAGCAGCTCCATTCCTAGCGACGGCACCGGGGAGCTGTTTTTT
cdr3_aa: CASSSIPSDGTGELFF

d_call: TRBD2
j_call: TRBJ2-7
clone_size: -
v_call: TRBV30
cdr3_nt: TGTGCCTGGAGTCGGGGGGGAAGGATCTACGAGCAGTACTTC
cdr3_aa: CAWSRGGRIYEQYF

d_call: TRBD1
j_call: TRBJ2-7
clone_size: once
v_call: TRBV6-5
cdr3_nt: TGTGCCAGCAGTCGGACAGGGGTCGGGTCCTACGAGCAGTACTTC
cdr3_aa: CASSRTGVGSYEQYF

d_call: -
j_call: TRBJ2-3
clone_size: -
v_call: TRBV7-9
cdr3_nt: TGTGCCAGCAGCTTGGGGGGGCACGGCACAGATACGCAGTATTTT
cdr3_aa: CASSLGGHGTDTQYF

d_call: -
j_call: TRBJ2-3
clone_size: -
v_call: TRBV15
cdr3_nt: TGTGCCACCACGGGGCGCGGAGATACGCAGTATTTT
cdr3_aa: CATTGRGDTQYF

d_call: -
j_call: TRBJ2-7
clone_size: -
v_call: TRBV11-3
cdr3_nt: TGTGCCAGCGCAGAGGGGATCAACTACGAGCAGTACTTC
cdr3_aa: CASAEGINYEQYF

d_call: -
j_call: TRBJ1-5
clone_size: -
v_call: TRBV28
cdr3_nt: TGTGCCAGCAGTCTCTATCGACAGACTAGCAATCAGCCCCAGCATTTT
cdr3_aa: CASSLYRQTSNQPQHF

d_call: TRBD1
j_call: TRBJ2-5
clone_size: -
v_call: TRBV30
cdr3_nt: TGTGCCTGGACCTTTGGACAGGGTCTAGAGACCCAGTACTTC
cdr3_aa: CAWTFGQGLETQYF

d_call: -
j_call: TRBJ2-7
clone_size: -
v_call: TRBV10-3
cdr3_nt: TGTGCCATGTCGACTGGTCCCTACGAGCAGTACTTC
cdr3_aa: CAMSTGPYEQYF

d_call: -
j_call: TRBJ1-5
clone_size: -
v_call: TRBV7-6
cdr3_nt: TGTGCCAGCAGCCTTGGACGAGGCAGGAATCAGCCCCAGCATTTT
cdr3_aa: CASSLGRGRNQPQHF

d_call: TRBD2
j_call: TRBJ2-1
clone_size: -
v_call: TRBV7-2
cdr3_nt: TGTGCCAGCAGCCCTCGCCGCTATACTAGCGGGGGCTACAATGAGCAGTTCTTC
cdr3_aa: CASSPRRYTSGGYNEQFF

d_call: TRBD1
j_call: TRBJ2-7
clone_size: -
v_call: TRBV6-5
cdr3_nt: TGTGCCAGCAGTTACTTTGGGACAGGGACCAACGAGCAGTACTTC
cdr3_aa: CASSYFGTGTNEQYF

d_call: TRBD1
j_call: TRBJ1-2
clone_size: -
v_call: TRBV13
cdr3_nt: TGTGCCAGCAGCTGGGGGACAGCCCCTTTGGGTGGCTACACCTTC
cdr3_aa: CASSWGTAPLGGYTF

d_call: TRBD1
j_call: TRBJ1-5
clone_size: -
v_call: TRBV30
cdr3_nt: TGTGCCTGGAGTCCGACAGGGAATACTGGCAATCAGCCCCAGCATTTT
cdr3_aa: CAWSPTGNTGNQPQHF